This T cell receptor (beta chain) originates from a study of blood T cell repertoires in COVID-19. Study-level information: The study drew acute and convalescent COVID-19 samples from the United States, Italy and Spain. T cells, B-cell-depleted T cells, or PBMCs provided the cDNA or gDNA that served as material.

Germline values: CDR1 MNHEY, CDR2 SVGAGI. Germline trimming cut 8 bases from V and 7 bases from J; bases unmatched to any gene: 3. The CDR3 covers 12 residues. In the source study's methods: Estimation of nucleated cell counts was performed using reference gene primer amplification. Assay used: immunoSEQ multiplex PCR; TCRdb lists only in-frame clones, some missing. The DNA gave D and trimming, while V, J and clone size come from that table. The top ten hold about 6% of the sample, which has approximately 70,000 clones, about 91% seen once. The source of this sequence is a woman in her 70s with acute or convalescent COVID-19. V usage is TRBV6-5 and J usage is TRBJ1-4; 8 bases line up with TRBD1. Sequenced: peripheral blood. The CDR3 bases are TGTGCCAGCCGGACAGGGCGTGAAAAACTGTTTTTT. Protein: CASRTGREKLFF.